This T cell receptor (beta chain) originates from a study of T cells in Graves' hyperthyroidism and ophthalmopathy. It was RNA transcripts that yielded the amplified TCR beta CDR3 regions. HTBI primers were used for first-round RT-PCR of the TCR CDR3. TCRdb independently ran MiXCR on the multiplex PCR reads; one entry per CDR3 protein. Here the sample spans about 420,000 distinct CDR3 sequences, 15% to 19% being singletons. This clonotype was counted many times. The antigen is unknown. The CDR3 has 15 amino acids. J was trimmed by 7 bases and V by 5 bases; bases with no gene match: 10. Germline CDR1 and CDR2: MGHRA and YSYEKL. The study's findings and limits: Most thyroid clonotypes expanded above 0.001 appeared in blood too.

The material sequenced was blood. The source is a woman under 30 with Graves' hyperthyroidism. The rearrangement uses TRBV4-1 and TRBJ1-2; TRBD1 aligns across 10 bases. The CDR3 region is CASSSTGQGFAGYTF. The CDR3 nucleotides read TGCGCCAGCAGCTCAACGGGACAGGGGTTTGCTGGCTACACCTTC.